This record looks at one T cell receptor beta chain sequence and its context. The antigen this receptor binds is unknown. Base qualities are missing; no much larger clone stands one base away. To sequence the TCRbeta CDR3 region, genomic DNA was isolated from the sorted cells. The immunoSEQ Assay was used to sequence the TCRbeta CDR3 regions. TCRdb took this table from immuneACCESS and kept in-frame rearrangements with V and J called. Such tables lack part of the clones; where checked against another copy, unresolved V genes explain under half of the gap, and the rest is unexplained. For this sample the table gives about 60,000 clones, of which 91% were detected only once. In total, the top ten clones hold 11% to 15% of the sample. This sample was taken from a study of OX40 agonist ivuxolimab in advanced cancers. Regarding the research as a whole: The costimulatory receptor OX40 (CD134) was targeted by ivuxolimab, a fully human IgG2 agonistic monoclonal antibody. Peripheral TCRbeta sequencing was intended to test whether TCR sequence diversity was altered and clonal T-cell expansion was caused by ivuxolimab. Intravenous ivuxolimab was administered to patients every 2 weeks at six dose levels: 0.01, 0.1, 0.3, 1.5, 3 and 10 mg/kg. Partial responses occurred in three dose-escalation patients: two with cutaneous melanoma and one with hepatocellular carcinoma. The dose-escalation cohort was roughly 80% male with a mean age of approximately 60 years, ranging from roughly 23 to 90. The monotherapy dose-escalation portion (N of about 50 patients) of the phase I ivuxolimab trial is reported in the paper. Patients were allowed to have had prior anti-PD-1, anti-PD-L1 or anti-CTLA-4 therapy, and 30% to 40% of the dose-escalation patients had previously received checkpoint inhibitors. Among the roughly 52 dose-escalation patients, some 19 had hepatocellular carcinoma, roughly 15 melanoma, 9 renal cell carcinoma and 9 head and neck cancer. The paper as a whole reports these results and caveats: Clonal expansion of both CD4+ and CD8+ blood T cells was observed from baseline to week 6 at doses 0.1 to 3.0 mg/kg. On average, CD8+ T cells showed more expanded clones than CD4+ T cells after ivuxolimab. In partial responders in the 0.1-3.0 mg/kg groups, normalized peripheral clonal expansion was found to be among the lowest, especially among CD8+ T cells. Which antigens the clonally expanded peripheral T cells were specific for was not determined. Low levels of normalized T-cell clonal expansion were also shown by some nonresponding patients.

Patients with autoimmune disease history or receiving systemic immunosuppression were excluded from the trial. Peripheral blood for TCR sequencing was collected from all dose cohorts at baseline, on cycle 4 day 1, and on cycle 7 day 1. Samples came from an open-label, multicenter, first-in-human phase I dose-escalation trial of ivuxolimab. Adults with locally advanced or metastatic head and neck squamous cell, hepatocellular, melanoma or renal cell carcinoma were enrolled in the trial. Before TCR sequencing, CD4+ T cells and CD8+ T cells from peripheral blood were sorted into separate populations. Specimen: CD4+ or CD8+ T cells sorted from blood, collected in a trial of the OX40 agonist ivuxolimab. The TCR sequence derives from an adult with an advanced solid tumor such as melanoma, head and neck, liver or kidney cancer.

The CDR3 sequence is CASSRVNSPNTQYF. Here is the DNA: TGTGCCAGCAGCCGCGTGAACTCGCCTAATACGCAGTATTTT. The chain is encoded by TRBV11-1 joined to TRBJ2-3; the D gene cannot be resolved reliably. Including the terminal cysteine and phenylalanine, the CDR3 comprises 14 residues. Kept here is only the CDR3 DNA, which spans 42 bases and is read in frame from base 1. The V and J ends are trimmed by 5 bases and 7 bases, leaving 16 bases between them. CDR1 and CDR2 are drawn from the germline V gene (reference sequence): SGHAT, FQDESV.